This T cell receptor beta chain was identified in a study of tumor T cells in aggressive B-cell lymphoma. Repertoires were generated with immunoSEQ multiplex PCR, while TCRdb's copy carries only in-frame clones and drops some. The sample lists about 5,100 clones, 90% to 95% occurring once. The CDR3 runs to 14 residues. Germline V gene sequence: CDR1 SNHLY, CDR2 FYNNEI. V dropped 10 bases and J dropped 0; count of bases not matched to a gene: 5. The chain recombines TRBV2 with TRBJ2-2, with 7 nucleotides matching TRBD1. The sequenced sample was tumor tissue. This TCR came from an adult with diffuse large B cell lymphoma. The CDR3 region is CATTGTANTGELFF. CDR3 sequence (DNA): TGTGCCACCACCGGGACAGCGAACACCGGGGAGCTGTTTTTT.